This T cell receptor (beta chain) was sequenced for a study of CD8 T cells in ankylosing spondylitis. Study-wide results and limits: Matched ankylosing spondylitis synovial fluid reportedly contained a significantly enriched population of disease-linked clones.

In TCRdb, the 5' RACE reads were re-called with MiXCR into one record per CDR3 protein. Of roughly 280,000 distinct CDR3 sequences in the sample, about 19% were seen once. Germline lookup yields CDR1 SGHRS and CDR2 YFSETQ. The CDR3 covers 14 residues. This clonotype showed up many times. Its antigen is still unknown. Germline is not matched at one junction end, which may reflect a read error. The chain links TRBV5-1 to TRBJ2-3, with D perhaps TRBD1 (5 bases). Sequencing used blood, either unsorted or a sorted T cell fraction (not recorded which). The sequence came from a male donor with ankylosing spondylitis or in good health (not recorded which). The CDR3 spells CASSLAGSTDTQYF. The CDR3 DNA follows: TGTGCCAGCAGCTTAGCAGGGTCGACAGATACGCAGTATTTT.